This TCR beta chain was obtained from a study of cytomegalovirus exposure and HLA in healthy donors. General study results and limits: Rates of TCR association differed by HLA locus in a later analysis, with DRB1 highest and HLA-C lowest. A prior analysis recorded that most TCR beta V segments were productive about 90% or about 30% of the time. Per published accounts, TCR beta sequences correctly predicted the HLA-A and HLA-B alleles of most subjects.

This CDR3 is 13 amino acids long. Germline lookup yields CDR1 MNHEY and CDR2 SMNVEV (reference sequence). V was shortened by 7 bases and J by 6 bases, with 13 bases between the two germline ends. About this clone itself: Its antigen remains unknown.

PCR was performed using 60 Vbeta and 13 Jbeta primers. TCRdb keeps only in-frame clones here, not all; method: immunoSEQ multiplex PCR. The repertoire holds 150,000 to 200,000 clones, with roughly four fifths as singletons. The chain uses TRBV27 and TRBJ2-1; tentatively, D is TRBD2 (6 bases). The specimen was PBMCs. The TCR sequence derives from a man aged 18-30 years in good health and CMV-seronegative. The CDR3 loop is CASTLSGSNEQFF. The CDR3 DNA is TGTGCCAGCACCCTCAGCGGGTCCAATGAGCAGTTCTTC.